Described below is a single T cell receptor (beta chain) sequence and its context. Its target antigen remains unknown. Base-call qualities are not available, and no considerably larger clone is one nucleotide away. This entry belongs to a study of response to subunit inactivated influenza vaccine (dated by TCRdb to between 2018 and 2020). Context from the whole study: The study used deep quantitative T cell receptor repertoire profiling to track responses to a trivalent subunit inactivated influenza vaccine. Broad study findings and their caveats: According to the authors, only a limited number of new T cells may be recruited by each seasonal influenza vaccination.

Receptor libraries were prepared by RT-PCR. The sequencer was an Illumina HiSeq 2500. TCRdb trimmed the raw reads at Q25, called clones with MiXCR and kept productive beta chains. Every entry covers one CDR3 protein and lists the most common genes and DNA from its rows. Within this sample are 600,000 to 700,000 distinct CDR3 sequences, with 12% to 15% of them counted one time only. The top ten constitute roughly 7.6% of the sample. V sheds 3 bases and J sheds 5 bases, leaving 16 bases between their ends. The CDR3 sequence holds 14 residues, the cysteine and phenylalanine included. The only DNA kept is the CDR3, 42 bases in frame from the first base. For CDR1 and CDR2, the germline V gene (reference sequence) lists DFQATT and SNEGSKA.

Here the sequenced sample was PBMCs from blood, taken roughly 2 weeks before vaccination. The chain was built from TRBV20-1 and TRBJ2-5, with the D segment identity uncertain. The TCR comes from a man aged 45 to 65 who received an inactivated influenza vaccine. Donor details come from another sample of the same person, matched by shared clones. The CDR3 region: CSASTPDVSETQYF. The nucleotides read TGCAGTGCTAGTACCCCTGATGTATCGGAGACCCAGTACTTC.